This passage covers 12 T cell receptor beta chains from one sample sequenced in a study of blood T cell repertoires in COVID-19. Generated by immunoSEQ multiplex PCR, the TCRdb table keeps only in-frame clones and is missing some. The sample shows 65,000 to 80,000 clones, about 90% of them seen only once. Sample: peripheral blood. The receptors were sampled from a man aged 45-60 years with active COVID-19.

This clone was recorded once. V and J are TRBV6-4 and TRBJ2-2; maybe TRBD1 (5 bases). The CDR3 has 17 residues. In germline, CDR1 is MRHNA, CDR2 SNTAGT. Trimming shortened V by 0 bases and J by 6 bases, and 17 bases separated the two germline ends. This CDR3 reads CASSDSTRPQGPGELFF. For the CDR3, the DNA is TGTGCCAGCAGTGACTCGACACGGCCCCAGGGCCCCGGGGAGCTGTTTTTT.

The chain is built from TRBV28 and TRBJ2-1; perhaps TRBD2 as D (6 bases). V was trimmed by 8 bases and J by 6 bases, leaving 20 bases between them. The CDR3 is 15 residues long. The germline V gene has CDR1 MDHEN and CDR2 SYDVKM. The CDR3 DNA is TGTGCCAGCCGCGGGGCGGACCACATCCGCAATGAGCAGTTCTTC. The encoded protein is CASRGADHIRNEQFF.

The V call is TRBV5-4, the J call TRBJ2-3; TRBD1 agrees at 8 bases. CDR1 and CDR2 from the germline V gene are SGHNT and YYREEE (reference sequence). The CDR3 length is 15 residues. Trimming took 5 bases from V and 0 from J; bases not matched to a gene: 5. CDR3 region: CASRDTGGSTDTQYF. DNA for the CDR3: TGTGCCAGCAGGGACACAGGGGGGAGCACAGATACGCAGTATTTT.

V and J are TRBV20-1 and TRBJ2-7; D perhaps matches TRBD2 (6 bases). CDR1 DFQATT and CDR2 SNEGSKA come from the germline V gene (reference sequence). The V end was cut by 3 bases, the J end by 2 bases, with 14 bases between. The CDR3 has 14 residues. The CDR3 bases are TGCAGTGCTAGTCAATCTGGGAGGCCCTACGAGCAGTACTTC. Protein product: CSASQSGRPYEQYF.

The rearrangement links TRBV4-3 to TRBJ2-2; tentatively, D is TRBD2 (6 bases). CDR3 length: 19 residues. V lost 4 bases and J lost 1, with 22 bases in between. Germline V gene sequence: CDR1 LGHNA, CDR2 YSLEER. The CDR3 DNA reads TGCGCCAGCAGCCTACGACGGGGACTCCAGACCCTGAACACCGGGGAGCTGTTTTTT. Translating it yields CASSLRRGLQTLNTGELFF.

This clone was counted a single time. The gene calls are TRBV2 and TRBJ2-3, with 8 positions matching TRBD2. With V trimmed by 7 bases and J by 2 bases, 8 bases remained unmatched. Germline CDR1 and CDR2: SNHLY and FYNNEI. This CDR3 is 15 amino acids long. The DNA for the CDR3 is TGTGCCAGCAAGGGTCGCGGGGGGTTCACAGATACGCAGTATTTT. It is translated as CASKGRGGFTDTQYF.

V usage is TRBV6-5 and J usage is TRBJ2-7, with 11 bases fitting TRBD2. The CDR3 runs to 15 residues. The germline V gene encodes CDR1 MNHEY and CDR2 SVGAGI. J lost 1 base, V lost 6 bases, and 5 bases had no gene match. In DNA, the CDR3 is TGTGCCAGCAGAAGTAGCGGGGGGGAATCCTACGAGCAGTACTTC. Translated, it gives CASRSSGGESYEQYF.

The J gene is TRBJ1-5, the V gene TRBV28; TRBD1 aligns across 8 bases. The V gene's germline CDR1 is MDHEN and CDR2 SYDVKM. The CDR3 is 14 amino acids. After removal of 6 bases from V and 5 bases from J, the junction contained 6 bases not matched to a gene. CDR3 residues: CASSPQGGHQPQHF. The CDR3, as DNA: TGTGCCAGCAGCCCACAGGGGGGGCATCAGCCCCAGCATTTT.

The chain combines TRBV18 with TRBJ2-3, with D maybe TRBD1 (6 bases). Trimming cost V 3 bases and J 1 base, with 17 bases left between them. Germline CDR1 KGHSH, CDR2 LQKENI. The CDR3 has 17 amino acids. The CDR3: CASSPLPGTPRTDTQYF. The CDR3 nucleotides read TGTGCCAGCTCACCGCTGCCCGGGACACCGCGCACAGATACGCAGTATTTT.

The table lists this clone with a few counts. This chain uses TRBV12-5 with TRBJ2-1; 8 nucleotides agree with TRBD2. The CDR3 runs to 14 residues. J was trimmed by 7 bases and V by 5 bases; bases with no gene match: 7. Germline loops: CDR1 LGHNT, CDR2 FRNRAP. The CDR3 loop reads CASGIGGAENEQFF. The CDR3 DNA reads TGTGCTAGTGGTATCGGGGGGGCCGAGAATGAGCAGTTCTTC.

The chain combines TRBV27 with TRBJ2-1; 7 positions match TRBD2. The germline V gene encodes CDR1 MNHEY and CDR2 SMNVEV (reference sequence). The CDR3 is 15 amino acids. V trimming: 2 bases; J trimming: 2 bases; junction bases outside the gene matches: 3. In DNA form, the CDR3 reads TGTGCCAGCAGTTTACTAGCGGTAACCTACAATGAGCAGTTCTTC. Its translation is CASSLLAVTYNEQFF.

The J gene is TRBJ2-1, the V gene TRBV2, with a possible D match to TRBD1 (5 bases). The V gene's germline CDR1 is SNHLY and CDR2 FYNNEI. The CDR3 extends over 14 amino acids. With 4 bases removed from V and 4 bases from J, the gap between germline ends came to 11 bases. CDR3 amino acids: CASSADTLYNEQFF. The CDR3 DNA is TGTGCCAGCAGTGCGGACACCCTTTACAATGAGCAGTTCTTC.